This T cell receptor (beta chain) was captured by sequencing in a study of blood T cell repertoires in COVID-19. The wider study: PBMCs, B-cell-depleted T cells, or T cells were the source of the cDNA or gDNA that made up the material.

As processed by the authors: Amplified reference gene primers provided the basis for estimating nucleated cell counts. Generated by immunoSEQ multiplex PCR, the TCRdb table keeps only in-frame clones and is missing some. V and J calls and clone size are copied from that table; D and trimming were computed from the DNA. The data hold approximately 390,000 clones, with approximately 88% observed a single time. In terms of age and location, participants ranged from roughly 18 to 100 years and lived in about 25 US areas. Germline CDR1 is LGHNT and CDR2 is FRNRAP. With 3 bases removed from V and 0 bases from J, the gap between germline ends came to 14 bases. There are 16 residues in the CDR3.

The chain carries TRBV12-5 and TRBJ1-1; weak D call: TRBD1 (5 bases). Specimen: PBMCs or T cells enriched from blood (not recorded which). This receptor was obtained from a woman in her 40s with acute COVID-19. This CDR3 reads CASGFMQGAMNTEAFF. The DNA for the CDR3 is TGTGCTAGTGGTTTTATGCAGGGCGCCATGAACACTGAAGCTTTCTTT.